The 18 T cell receptor beta chains below come from one sample, sequenced in a study of blood T cells in healthy people across ages. The second PCR ran roughly 6 to 12 cycles with a sample-barcoded 5' primer and J-beta primers. TCRdb called the 5' RACE reads again in MiXCR, with one record for every CDR3 protein. The data show about 640,000 distinct CDR3 sequences, roughly 50% seen once. Sequencing was carried out using blood. Receptor source: a man aged 55 to 70 in good health.

The rearrangement joins TRBV12-3 or TRBV12-4 to TRBJ1-2; unclear D gene. CDR3 length equals 14 residues. Trimming removed 1 base at V and 0 bases at J, with 6 bases between. CDR3 in DNA: TGTGCCAGCAGTTTAGGGGATGCTAACTATGGCTACACCTTC. Translated: CASSLGDANYGYTF.

The chain carries TRBV7-8 and TRBJ2-7, with D perhaps given as TRBD1 or TRBD2 (6 bases each). CDR1 is SGHVS, CDR2 FQNEAQ, per germline. CDR3 length: 15 amino acids. V gave up 4 bases and J gave up 4 bases, with 17 bases separating them. CDR3 region: CASSSGGYPRYEQYF. In DNA form, the CDR3 reads TGTGCCAGCAGCTCCGGGGGCTACCCTAGATACGAGCAGTACTTC.

V usage is TRBV20-1 and J usage is TRBJ1-4; weak D call: TRBD1 (6 bases). CDR1 and CDR2 from the germline V gene are DFQATT and SNEGSKA (reference sequence). V was pared by 1 base and J by 5 bases, with 14 bases between. The CDR3 spans 15 residues. The CDR3 DNA sequence: TGCAGTGCTAGAGTCTTGGGAGGGGGGAATGAAAAACTGTTTTTT. Amino acid sequence: CSARVLGGGNEKLFF.

The chain uses TRBV29-1 and TRBJ2-1; 15 bases map to TRBD2. J gave up 2 bases and V 1 base, and 9 bases lay outside the gene matches. CDR1 and CDR2 from the germline V gene are SQVTM and ANQGSEA. The CDR3 consists of 19 residues. The CDR3 coding sequence is TGCAGCGTTGAAGGCGGACTAGCGGGGGGGGAGGGTACCTACAATGAGCAGTTCTTC. It is translated as CSVEGGLAGGEGTYNEQFF.

This clonotype was seen a handful of times. The J gene is TRBJ2-3, the V gene TRBV10-3; D may be TRBD2 (6 bases). Trimming took 8 bases from V and 0 from J, leaving 12 bases between them. This CDR3 has 14 residues. Germline V gene data show CDR1 as ENHRY and CDR2 as SYGVKD. The CDR3: CAIRTTSSTDTQYF. In nucleotides, the CDR3 is TGTGCCATCCGGACTACTTCAAGCACAGATACGCAGTATTTT.

This clonotype was picked up one time. The genes are TRBV5-1 and TRBJ2-5, with 9 bases identical to TRBD2. The V gene's germline CDR1 is SGHRS and CDR2 YFSETQ. The CDR3 spans 15 residues. J gave up 11 bases and V 0 bases, and 11 bases lay outside the gene matches. CDR3 sequence: CASSLALAGFNEQYF. Written as DNA, the CDR3 is TGCGCCAGCAGCTTGGCGCTAGCGGGGTTCAATGAGCAGTACTTC.

This clonotype came up a few times. V is TRBV7-9 and J is TRBJ2-5; 14 nucleotides align to TRBD2. Germline CDR1 reads SEHNR; CDR2 reads FQNEAQ (reference sequence). CDR3 length: 16 amino acids. Trimming removed 5 bases from V and 2 bases from J; junction bases left unmatched: 4. The CDR3 nucleotides read TGTGCCAGCAGCCGACTAGCGGGGGGGATACAAGAGACCCAGTACTTC. This gives the protein CASSRLAGGIQETQYF.

The chain links TRBV3-1 to TRBJ2-7; D is ambiguous. CDR3 size: 13 residues. CDR1 and CDR2 from the germline V gene are LGHDT and YNNKEL (reference sequence). The germline V and J ends were trimmed by 3 bases and 3 bases, with 9 bases remaining between them. The DNA of the CDR3 is TGTGCCAGCAGCCATGGACCTGACTACGAGCAGTACTTC. It is translated as CASSHGPDYEQYF.

This sequence joins TRBV18 and TRBJ2-1; 9 bases align to TRBD2. J gave up 5 bases and V 2 bases, and 4 bases lay outside the gene matches. The germline V gene encodes CDR1 KGHSH and CDR2 LQKENI. This CDR3 spans 15 amino acids. This CDR3 is CASSPAQRGDNEQFF. For the CDR3, the DNA is TGTGCCAGCTCACCAGCCCAGCGGGGGGACAATGAGCAGTTCTTC.

This clonotype was seen only a few times. The V and J genes are TRBV6-1 and TRBJ2-7; a weak D match, TRBD2 (5 bases). The germline V gene encodes CDR1 MNHNS and CDR2 SASEGT. There are 14 residues in the CDR3. V was cut by 8 bases and J by 4 bases, with 18 bases left in between. As DNA, the CDR3 is TGTGCCAGCCGGCCTCCCTGGGAGCGGTACGAGCAGTACTTC. The encoded protein is CASRPPWERYEQYF.

This clonotype has more than one count but fewer than ten. V and J are TRBV20-1 and TRBJ2-4, with 7 bases fitting TRBD1. This CDR3 spans 14 amino acids. The V gene end was trimmed by 2 bases and the J gene end by 6 bases; junction bases not matched to a gene: 7. Looked up from germline, CDR1 is DFQATT and CDR2 is SNEGSKA (reference sequence). The CDR3 here is CSARPTGDSNIQYF. For the CDR3, the DNA is TGCAGTGCTAGACCCACAGGGGATTCAAACATTCAGTACTTC.

This chain uses TRBV9 with TRBJ2-3; 9 nucleotides match TRBD2. The trim removed 3 bases at V and 6 bases at J, leaving 8 bases unmatched. CDR3 length: 15 residues. Germline assignment: CDR1 SGDLS and CDR2 YYNGEE. Here the CDR3 DNA reads TGTGCCAGCAGCGAAACGGGACTAGCAGTGGATACGCAGTATTTT. Its protein is CASSETGLAVDTQYF. Filled out from reference TRBV9 and TRBJ2-3, the complete variable domain reads DSGVTQTPKHLITATGQRVTLRCSPRSGDLSVYWYQQSLDQGLQFLIQYYNGEERAKGNILERFSAQQFPDLHSELNLSSLELGDSALYFCASSETGLAVDTQYFGPGTRLTVL.

This clonotype was seen only once. The V call is TRBV6-5, the J call TRBJ2-6; 7 bases align to TRBD1. The CDR3 is 16 residues long. Germline CDR1 and CDR2: MNHEY and SVGAGI. Trimming cost V 5 bases and J 1 base; bases outside gene matches: 5. As DNA, the CDR3 is TGTGCCAGCAGTACTCAGGACAGGTCTGGGGCCAACGTCCTGACTTTC. Its protein product is CASSTQDRSGANVLTF.

The CDR3 is CASSVGGGKETQYF. Here the CDR3 DNA reads TGTGCCAGCAGCGTAGGGGGAGGGAAAGAGACCCAGTACTTC. The genes are TRBV9 and TRBJ2-5; 7 bases line up with TRBD2. This CDR3 has 14 residues. V shed 0 bases, J shed 3 bases, and the junction held 2 bases outside the gene matches. CDR1 and CDR2 from the germline V gene are SGDLS and YYNGEE. Full variable domain (rest looked up from reference TRBV9 and TRBJ2-5): DSGVTQTPKHLITATGQRVTLRCSPRSGDLSVYWYQQSLDQGLQFLIQYYNGEERAKGNILERFSAQQFPDLHSELNLSSLELGDSALYFCASSVGGGKETQYFGPGTRLLVL.

The V and J genes are TRBV3-1 and TRBJ2-4; D assignment may be TRBD1 or TRBD2 (6 bases each). Germline values: CDR1 LGHDT, CDR2 YNNKEL (reference sequence). V was trimmed by 3 bases and J by 13 bases, leaving 19 bases between them. This CDR3 spans 14 amino acids. The CDR3 loop reads CASSQWGANNEQYF. CDR3 bases: TGTGCCAGCAGCCAGTGGGGGGCAAACAATGAGCAGTACTTC.

This chain uses TRBV5-8 with TRBJ2-7, with 7 bases that match TRBD2. This CDR3 is built from 14 residues. V was pared by 4 bases and J by 1 base, with 5 bases of the junction left unmatched. From germline, CDR1 is SGHTS and CDR2 YDEGEE. This chain's CDR3 is CASSAGLPSYEQYF. CDR3 coding DNA: TGTGCCAGCAGCGCGGGACTACCTTCCTACGAGCAGTACTTC.

This clonotype was counted between two and nine times. CDR3 bases: TGTGCCAGCAGCAAAACAAGGAGGAGACAGAGGAACTACGAGCAGTACTTC. As protein: CASSKTRRRQRNYEQYF. The chain combines TRBV21-1 with TRBJ2-7; TRBD1, the D gene given by the table, was not confirmed from the DNA. TRBV21-1 counts as a pseudogene. This CDR3 is 17 amino acids long.

This clonotype was seen once. The CDR3 reads CASRPSSGQETQYF. CDR3 sequence (DNA): TGTGCCAGCAGACCCTCGAGCGGACAAGAGACCCAGTACTTC. The chain combines TRBV5-4 with TRBJ2-5; D perhaps matches TRBD2 (5 bases). The CDR3 is 14 amino acids. The V and J ends lost 5 bases and 2 bases respectively, with 13 bases between them. Looked up from germline, CDR1 is SGHNT and CDR2 is YYREEE (reference sequence). The entire variable domain, with the rest obtained from reference TRBV5-4 and TRBJ2-5, is as follows: ETGVTQSPTHLIKTRGQQVTLRCSSQSGHNTVSWYQQALGQGPQFIFQYYREEENGRGNFPPRFSGLQFPNYSSELNVNALELDDSALYLCASRPSSGQETQYFGPGTRLLVL.